The TCR beta chain described here comes from a study of beta chain features in type 1 diabetes (dated by TCRdb to 2017 to 2018). Some background on the complete study: Mean age, gender distribution, total cell number and subset yield were not different between patients and healthy donors. Across all samples, about 110 million sorted cells were examined, and cell number per subset correlated strongly with RNA yield. In the study, TCRB repertoires of sorted circulating CD4+ T cell subsets from recently diagnosed type 1 diabetes patients were compared with those of matched healthy donors. Regulatory and stem cell-like memory subsets were isolated from only 8 patients and roughly 8 healthy donors, whereas naive and central memory subsets came from all 28 donors. Points the paper makes about the study in general: Because small numbers of individuals were included in the HLA sub-analyses, any influence of HLA type on TCRB rearrangement was left unresolved. Shorter templates might be favored by PCR, yet because patient and control samples were amplified and corrected together, any such skew would affect both groups equally. Fewer insertions and more nucleotide deletions at VDJ recombination sites were observed in patients with type 1 diabetes, implying thymic rearrangement abnormalities. A moderate but significant shortening of TCRB CDR3 length was observed in type 1 diabetes patients in all four CD4+ subsets. Sequencing cDNA rather than genomic DNA could over-represent highly expressing activated cells, although activation and CD3 levels did not differ between groups. Naive, central memory and regulatory TCRB repertoires appeared more similar among patients than among healthy donors.

In the case of this clone: Its antigen is still unknown. The input lacks base qualities; no much larger clone sits a single base away.

V and J lose 5 bases and 6 bases, and a span of 13 bases separates them. CDR1 is given as LNHDA and CDR2 as SQIVND, both from the germline V gene (reference sequence). The CDR3 covers 13 residues, taking in both the cysteine and the phenylalanine. Left in the record is the CDR3 DNA by itself, 39 bases read in frame from the first base. Each donor gave one peripheral blood draw, averaging about 100 mL, which was collected into heparinised tubes. A BD FACSAria II was used to sort naive, central memory, regulatory and stem cell-like memory CD4+ T cells with a panel that included CD45RO, CCR7, CD25, CD127, CD95 and CD27. A purity above 98% was achieved for all sorted populations. PBMCs were isolated right away by Lymphoprep density gradient centrifugation and were stained directly, without culture. Samples were stained and sorted in pairs, with one healthy donor and one patient per experiment, so that batch effects were minimized.

The High Capacity cDNA Reverse Transcription Kit was used to reverse transcribe all of the isolated RNA, meaning that expressed TCRB transcripts were what got sequenced. Deep immunoSEQ sequencing was performed on naive, central memory and regulatory T cell samples, with an average of roughly 3.6 million total reads per sample. Sorted cells were lysed in RLT buffer, and RNA was extracted using DNase-treated RNeasy Micro or Mini kits according to cell number. To prevent cross-contamination, each cell subset was processed individually, whereas patient and healthy donor samples were processed jointly. The immunoSEQ multiplex PCR was used to amplify TCRB sequences from cDNA, yielding 87-bp fragments that span the CDR3 region. Amplicons were sequenced on the Illumina HiSeq platform. Concerning the study's data processing: Synthetic template baselines were used to correct PCR bias computationally, reads within Hamming distance 2 were collapsed together, and singletons that could not be merged were discarded. By aligning reads against IMGT, V, D and J genes, CDR3 length, and insertions or deletions at six rearrangement sites were assigned. Within each subset, clonotype counts were normalized to sorted cell number, after which true diversity and Gini coefficients were computed with the tcR R package. The overlap coefficient, calculated on TCRB nucleotide sequences, was used to quantify repertoire sharing. TCRdb took over this immuneACCESS table, retaining in-frame rearrangements with V and J assigned. Such tables are incomplete; in checked studies, under half of the missing clones stem from an unresolved V gene, and the remainder is unexplained. That table furnishes V, J and clone size, whereas the DNA furnished D and trimming. The sample table shows 150,000 to 200,000 clones, and 6.5% to 8.5% are seen once. The ten largest clones represent around 0.5% of the sample.

The chain is assembled from TRBV19 and TRBJ2-5; TRBD1 is a weak D gene call, 5 bases matching. The specimen sequenced was central memory CD4+ T cells from blood. The source of this sequence is a woman aged 18-29 years with type 1 diabetes. The CDR3 protein is CASSPQEGKTQYF. DNA sequence: TGTGCCAGTAGTCCACAGGAAGGGAAGACCCAGTACTTC.